This TCR beta chain was captured in a study of T cells in Graves' hyperthyroidism and ophthalmopathy. Study as a whole: Peripheral blood sampling occurred at initial diagnosis, before any treatment.

This clonotype was detected ten times or more. Its target is not known. RNA transcripts served as the template for amplifying TCR beta CDR3 regions. A set of HTBI primers served as the primers for a first-round RT-PCR of the TCR CDR3. Via MiXCR, TCRdb re-called the multiplex PCR reads, giving one row per CDR3 protein. The sample yields 450,000 to 650,000 distinct CDR3 sequences, about 14% seen once. Findings and limits, study-wide: Onset of ophthalmopathy came a median approximately 6.5 months after the model predicted it. Researchers found most expanded thyroid clonotypes above 0.001 in blood as well.

This CDR3 has 16 residues. Disease lasting under 3 months, a NOSPECS grade of at least 4, and a Clinical Activity Score of at least 3 were features of the ophthalmopathy patients. The receptor's source is a woman between 18 and 30 years old with Graves' ophthalmopathy. The sequenced sample was blood. The gene calls are TRBV3-2 and TRBJ1-5; the table's D call, TRBD1, has no DNA check behind it. TRBV3-2 represents a pseudogene. The CDR3 DNA sequence: TGTGCCAGCAGCCAAGATATAACAGGGGGCGATCAGCCCCAGCATTTT. Translated: CASSQDITGGDQPQHF.